This entry is about one T cell receptor (beta chain). Under the authors' procedure: Estimation of nucleated cell counts relied on the amplification of reference gene primers. Sequenced by immunoSEQ multiplex PCR; TCRdb stores in-frame clones only, minus some. Clonal size and the V and J genes are those of that table, whereas D and trimming came from the DNA. The sample carries 100,000 to 150,000 clones, more than 75% recorded once. The sample is drawn from a study of blood T cell repertoires in COVID-19. Overall study context: Sites in the United States, Italy and Spain provided acute and convalescent COVID-19 samples.

Sequenced sample: peripheral blood. The TCR sequence derives from a woman in her 70s with COVID-19, enrolled during active disease.

The CDR3 is CASSPGQGIYSLHF. In DNA form, the CDR3 reads TGTGCCAGCAGCCCGGGACAGGGCATTTATAGCCTCCACTTT. The chain employs TRBV3-1 (or the pseudogene TRBV3-2) and TRBJ1-6, with TRBD1 matching over 9 bases. The germline V gene has CDR1 LGHDT and CDR2 YNNKEL (reference sequence). J was trimmed by 15 bases and V by 4 bases; bases with no gene match: 10. The CDR3 has 14 residues.